This T cell receptor beta chain was sequenced during a study of T cell responses to AZD1222 COVID-19 vaccine (dated by TCRdb to 2020 to 2023). About the study as a whole: A total of approximately 240 trial participants underwent TCR sequencing, of whom 207 received two doses of AZD1222 and around 26 received two doses of the MenACWY control vaccine. Enrollment into the trials was organized by age into subgroups of 18-55, 56-69 and 70-plus years, and those subgroups contained roughly 160, 29 and 62 TCR-sequenced participants, respectively.

From the cysteine through the phenylalanine, the CDR3 covers 14 amino acids. Kept here is only the CDR3 DNA, which spans 42 bases and is read in frame from base 1. V is shortened by 0 bases, J by 5 bases, and the region joining them spans 11 bases. CDR1 and CDR2, looked up from the germline V gene, are SGHDT and YYEEEE. Study-wide conclusions, independent of this receptor: After two AZD1222 doses, both the breadth and the depth of spike-specific TCRs were significantly higher than at day 0 and than in MenACWY recipients. Because no day 14 peak-response samples were available, repertoires were characterized only after the peak T cell response. Most participants were white British and females outnumbered males, and the authors suggested that clonal diversity may have been underestimated. The whole spike protein was spanned by vaccine-associated CD4 TCRs, and dominant responses were seen in regions 160-218 and 743-854. Reportedly, almost half of the unique spike-specific TCRs recognized epitopes lying outside the regions that are mutated in the B.1.351 and B.1.1.7 variants. The 56-69-year group was small, and its depth increase did not reach significance, likely because of low power. Conclusions about previously exposed vaccinees were limited because only six AZD1222 recipients were SARS-CoV-2 seropositive at baseline.

Turning to this clone: It lacks a known antigen. Per-base quality was not reported, and no clone a single base away is much larger than it.

The CDR3 regions of human TCRbeta chains were analyzed by immunosequencing. The study's own analysis went as follows. TCRs in the repertoires were compared against a reference library of SARS-CoV-2-specific TCRs that had been generated with the MIRA antigen-specificity platform. Breadth was defined as the fraction of unique TCRs that were SARS-CoV-2-associated, and depth was defined as the fraction of total T cells that were SARS-CoV-2-associated. Using the MIRA data, every spike-specific TCR was mapped to the spike region that the TCR reacted to and assigned to either a CD4 or a CD8 class. Log10-transformed breadth and depth values were compared by one-way ANOVA with Sidak's multiple comparisons tests. Sourced from immuneACCESS, this table was stored by TCRdb with only in-frame sequences that have V and J called. A share of the clones is absent; for the studies checked, an unresolved V gene accounts for under half, and the remainder has no known explanation. That table furnishes V, J and clone size, whereas the DNA furnished D and trimming. Counted in this sample were roughly 120,000 clones; around 84% of them appeared once. The ten biggest clones cover approximately 15% of the sample.

The meaning of the sample's time point label: about 28 days (+/-7) after the second vaccine dose. AZD1222 recipients whose second dose came at about 4 weeks and those whose second dose came at about 12 weeks were combined into one group, since spike-specific TCR depth and breadth did not differ between the two schedules. Vaccinee samples came from UK trials COV001 and COV002, including a single-blind randomized controlled phase 2/3 trial of AZD1222 (ChAdOx1 nCoV-19) in healthy adults. For TCRbeta chain sequencing, PBMC samples were collected from trial participants at day 0 and at day 28 after the second dose.

The TCR was taken from an adult who received the AZD1222 COVID-19 vaccine. The specimen comprised peripheral blood, sampled 28 days after the second AZD1222 dose. The receptor chain draws on TRBV5-6 and TRBJ1-1, with an unclear D gene assignment. The bases are TGTGCCAGCAGCTTGGCCGGGCTGGGGACTGAAGCTTTCTTT. It translates to CASSLAGLGTEAFF.